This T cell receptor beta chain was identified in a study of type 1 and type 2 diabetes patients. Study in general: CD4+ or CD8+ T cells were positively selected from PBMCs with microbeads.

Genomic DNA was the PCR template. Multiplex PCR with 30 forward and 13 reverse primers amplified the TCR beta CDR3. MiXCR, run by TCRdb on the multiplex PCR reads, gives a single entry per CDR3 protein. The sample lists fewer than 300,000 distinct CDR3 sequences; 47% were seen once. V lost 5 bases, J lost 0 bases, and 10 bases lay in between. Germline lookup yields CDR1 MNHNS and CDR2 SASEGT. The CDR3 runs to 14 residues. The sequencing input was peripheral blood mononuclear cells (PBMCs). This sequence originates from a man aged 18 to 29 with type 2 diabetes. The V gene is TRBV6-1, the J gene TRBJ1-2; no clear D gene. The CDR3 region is CASSQRRANYGYTF. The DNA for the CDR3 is TGTGCCAGCAGTCAACGACGCGCTAACTATGGCTACACCTTC.